This TCR beta chain was retrieved from a study of blood T cell repertoires in COVID-19. The overall study: PBMCs, B-cell-depleted T cells, or T cells were the source of the cDNA or gDNA that made up the material.

Original methodology: Amplifying reference gene primers gave estimates of nucleated cell counts. Profiled with immunoSEQ multiplex PCR; TCRdb holds only in-frame clones, not every one. The DNA was the basis for D and trimming; V, J and clone size are from that table. The profile covers more than 300,000 clones, with around 90% appearing a single time and approximately 0.98% taken by the ten largest. During active infection, Seattle patients enrolled and were then monitored through disease. The origin of this receptor is a woman aged 35 to 49 with COVID-19, enrolled during active disease. Source material: peripheral blood.

CDR3 DNA sequence: TGTGCCAGCAGTTCTCCTGCGACAGGGCACAACGAGCAGTACTTC. Its protein product is CASSSPATGHNEQYF. The chain uses TRBV27 and TRBJ2-7; 7 nucleotides line up with TRBD1. Germline-derived CDR1 and CDR2 are MNHEY and SMNVEV (reference sequence). V dropped 4 bases and J dropped 5; count of bases not matched to a gene: 11. The CDR3 runs 15 residues.